This TCR beta chain appears in the sequencing data of a study of post-analysis software for immune sequencing data. General study points: TRBV5-6, TRBV5-1 and TRBV20-1 were among five TRBV segments more frequent in patients than controls.

There are 14 residues in the CDR3. Per the germline V gene, CDR1 is DFQATT and CDR2 is SNEGSKA (reference sequence). For this clonotype: Its antigen is unknown.

TCR beta libraries were prepared from cDNA with unique molecular identifiers. TCRdb independently ran MiXCR on the PCR reads; one entry per CDR3 protein. Among roughly 540,000 distinct CDR3 sequences, around a third were seen once, and the ten largest hold approximately 5.4%. This chain uses TRBV20-1 with TRBJ2-7; 14 bases match TRBD2. The end of the DNA is better explained by TRBJ2-4, so the J call may be wrong. The sequencing input was blood. The sequence was obtained from a girl under 18 with multiple sclerosis. The CDR3 loop reads CSAPTSGGGGIQYF. The CDR3 nucleotides are TGCAGTGCCCCGACTAGCGGGGGGGGCGGCATTCAGTACTTC.